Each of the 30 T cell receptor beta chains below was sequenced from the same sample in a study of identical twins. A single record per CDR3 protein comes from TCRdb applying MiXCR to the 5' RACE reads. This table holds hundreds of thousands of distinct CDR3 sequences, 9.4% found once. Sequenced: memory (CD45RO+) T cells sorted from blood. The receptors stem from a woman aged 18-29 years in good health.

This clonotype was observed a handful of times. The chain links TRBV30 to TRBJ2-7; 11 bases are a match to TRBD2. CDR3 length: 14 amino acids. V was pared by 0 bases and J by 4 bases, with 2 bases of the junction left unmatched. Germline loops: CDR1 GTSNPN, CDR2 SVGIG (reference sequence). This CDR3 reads CAWSVTSGRYEQYF. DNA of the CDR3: TGTGCCTGGAGTGTAACTAGCGGGAGATACGAGCAGTACTTC.

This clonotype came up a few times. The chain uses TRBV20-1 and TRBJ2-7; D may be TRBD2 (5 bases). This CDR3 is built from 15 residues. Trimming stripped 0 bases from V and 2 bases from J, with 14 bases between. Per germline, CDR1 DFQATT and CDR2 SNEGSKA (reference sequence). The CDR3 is CSARDIRGHTYEQYF. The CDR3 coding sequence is TGCAGTGCTAGAGATATCCGGGGTCACACCTACGAGCAGTACTTC.

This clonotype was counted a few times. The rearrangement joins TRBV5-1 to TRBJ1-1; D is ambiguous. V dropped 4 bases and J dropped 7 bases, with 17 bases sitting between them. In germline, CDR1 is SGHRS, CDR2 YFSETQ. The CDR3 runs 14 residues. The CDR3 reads CASSAGGQKFEAFF. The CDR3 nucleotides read TGCGCCAGCAGCGCGGGAGGCCAAAAGTTTGAAGCTTTCTTT.

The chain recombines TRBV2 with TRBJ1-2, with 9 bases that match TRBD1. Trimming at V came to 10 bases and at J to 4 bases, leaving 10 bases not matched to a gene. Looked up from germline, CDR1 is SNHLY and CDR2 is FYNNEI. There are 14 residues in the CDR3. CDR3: CANQRDRVGYGYTF. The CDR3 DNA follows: TGTGCCAACCAACGGGACAGGGTCGGCTATGGCTACACCTTC.

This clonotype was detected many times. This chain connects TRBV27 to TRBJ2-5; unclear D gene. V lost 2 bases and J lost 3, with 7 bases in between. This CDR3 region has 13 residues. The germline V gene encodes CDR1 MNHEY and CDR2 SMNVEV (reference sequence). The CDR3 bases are TGTGCCAGCAGTTTAGTCGGTGAAGAGACCCAGTACTTC. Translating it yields CASSLVGEETQYF.

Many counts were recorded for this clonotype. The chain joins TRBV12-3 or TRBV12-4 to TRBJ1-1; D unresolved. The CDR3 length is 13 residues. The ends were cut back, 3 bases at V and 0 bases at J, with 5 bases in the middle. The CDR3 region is CASSLNLNTEAFF. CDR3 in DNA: TGTGCCAGCAGTTTGAATCTGAACACTGAAGCTTTCTTT.

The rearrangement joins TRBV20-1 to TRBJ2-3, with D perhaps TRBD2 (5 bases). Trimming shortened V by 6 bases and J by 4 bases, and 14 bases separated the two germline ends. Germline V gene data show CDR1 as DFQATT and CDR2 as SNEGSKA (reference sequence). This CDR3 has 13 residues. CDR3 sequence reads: CSAPNGISDTQYF. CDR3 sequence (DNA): TGCAGTGCCCCAAACGGGATTTCAGATACGCAGTATTTT.

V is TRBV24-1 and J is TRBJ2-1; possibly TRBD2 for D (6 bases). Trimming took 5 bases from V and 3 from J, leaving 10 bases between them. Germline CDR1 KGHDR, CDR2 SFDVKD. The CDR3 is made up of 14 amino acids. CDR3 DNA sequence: TGTGCCACCAGTGGGAGGGGAAGCTACAATGAGCAGTTCTTC. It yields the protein CATSGRGSYNEQFF.

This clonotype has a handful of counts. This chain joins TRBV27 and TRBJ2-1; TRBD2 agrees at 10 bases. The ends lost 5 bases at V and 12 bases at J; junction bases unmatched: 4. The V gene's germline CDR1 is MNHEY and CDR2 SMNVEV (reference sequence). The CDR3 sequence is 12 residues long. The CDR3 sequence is CASSPSGSRQFF. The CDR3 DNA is TGTGCCAGCAGTCCTAGCGGGAGCAGGCAGTTCTTC.

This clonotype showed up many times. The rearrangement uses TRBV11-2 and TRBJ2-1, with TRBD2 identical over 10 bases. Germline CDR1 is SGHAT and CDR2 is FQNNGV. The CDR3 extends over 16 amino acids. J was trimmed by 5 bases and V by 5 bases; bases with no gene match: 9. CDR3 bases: TGTGCCAGCAGCCGCTTTACTAGCGGGGCCAACAATGAGCAGTTCTTC. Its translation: CASSRFTSGANNEQFF.

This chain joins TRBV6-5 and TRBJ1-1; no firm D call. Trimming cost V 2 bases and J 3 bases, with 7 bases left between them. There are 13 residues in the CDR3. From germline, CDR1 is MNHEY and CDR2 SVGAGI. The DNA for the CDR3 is TGTGCCAGCAGTTACGGAGCTTACACTGAAGCTTTCTTT. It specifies CASSYGAYTEAFF.

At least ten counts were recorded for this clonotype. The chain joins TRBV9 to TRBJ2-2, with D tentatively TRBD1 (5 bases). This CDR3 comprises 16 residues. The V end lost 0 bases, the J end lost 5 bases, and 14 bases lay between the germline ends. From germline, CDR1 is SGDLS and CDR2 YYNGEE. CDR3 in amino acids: CASSVDPGFRTGELFF. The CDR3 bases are TGTGCCAGCAGCGTAGATCCAGGGTTTCGGACCGGGGAGCTGTTTTTT.

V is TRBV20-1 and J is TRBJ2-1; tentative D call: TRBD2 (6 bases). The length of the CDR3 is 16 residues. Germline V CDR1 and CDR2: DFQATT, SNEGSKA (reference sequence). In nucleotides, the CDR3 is TGCTGTATGGGACTTTGGTTCGCAAGCTCCTACAATGAGCAGTTCTTC. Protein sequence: CCMGLWFASSYNEQFF.

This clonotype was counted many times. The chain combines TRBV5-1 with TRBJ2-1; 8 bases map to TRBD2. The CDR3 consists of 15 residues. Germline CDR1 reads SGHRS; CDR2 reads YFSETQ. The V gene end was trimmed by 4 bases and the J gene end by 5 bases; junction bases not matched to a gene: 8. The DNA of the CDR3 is TGCGCCAGCAGCCGGGTGCGGGGGGCTAACAATGAGCAGTTCTTC. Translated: CASSRVRGANNEQFF.

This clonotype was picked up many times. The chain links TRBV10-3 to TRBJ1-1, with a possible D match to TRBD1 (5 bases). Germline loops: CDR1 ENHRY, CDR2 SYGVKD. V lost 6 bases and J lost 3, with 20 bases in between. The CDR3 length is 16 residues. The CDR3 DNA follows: TGTGCCATCAGACCTGGACAAGGCATTGCGGACACTGAAGCTTTCTTT. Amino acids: CAIRPGQGIADTEAFF.

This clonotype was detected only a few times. The chain's CDR3 is CASSLGGSGGYYEQFF. The DNA for the CDR3 is TGTGCCAGCAGCTTAGGGGGTAGCGGGGGGTACTATGAGCAGTTCTTC. The chain has TRBV7-2 and TRBJ2-1; 10 bases line up with TRBD2. This CDR3 comprises 16 residues. V lost 1 base, J lost 8 bases, and 8 bases stayed unmatched. The germline gives CDR1 SGHTA, CDR2 FQGNSA.

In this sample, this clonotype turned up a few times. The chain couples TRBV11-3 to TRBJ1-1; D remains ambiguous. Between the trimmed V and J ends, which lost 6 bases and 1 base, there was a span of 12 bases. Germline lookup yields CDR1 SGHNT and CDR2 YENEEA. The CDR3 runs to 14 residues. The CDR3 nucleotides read TGTGCCAGCAGGGGAGGACGTGGGAACACTGAAGCTTTCTTT. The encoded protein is CASRGGRGNTEAFF.

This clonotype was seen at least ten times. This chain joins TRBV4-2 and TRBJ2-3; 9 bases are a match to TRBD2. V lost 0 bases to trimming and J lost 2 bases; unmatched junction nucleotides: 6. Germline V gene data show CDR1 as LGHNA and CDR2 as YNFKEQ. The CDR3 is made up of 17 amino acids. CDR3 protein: CASSQDWRGGATDTQYF. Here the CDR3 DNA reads TGTGCCAGCAGCCAAGATTGGCGGGGGGGCGCCACAGATACGCAGTATTTT.

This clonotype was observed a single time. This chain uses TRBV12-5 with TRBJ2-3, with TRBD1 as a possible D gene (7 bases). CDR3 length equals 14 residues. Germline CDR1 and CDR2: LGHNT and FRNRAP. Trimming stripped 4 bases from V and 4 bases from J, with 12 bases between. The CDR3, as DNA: TGTGCTAGTGGTTGGGGGGACAGTCCAGATACGCAGTATTTT. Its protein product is CASGWGDSPDTQYF.

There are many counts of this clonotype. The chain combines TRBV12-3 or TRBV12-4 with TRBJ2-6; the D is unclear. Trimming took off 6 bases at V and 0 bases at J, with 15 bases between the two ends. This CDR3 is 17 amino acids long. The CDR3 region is CASSPRMASSGANVLTF. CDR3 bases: TGTGCCAGCAGCCCGCGGATGGCGTCCTCTGGGGCCAACGTCCTGACTTTC.

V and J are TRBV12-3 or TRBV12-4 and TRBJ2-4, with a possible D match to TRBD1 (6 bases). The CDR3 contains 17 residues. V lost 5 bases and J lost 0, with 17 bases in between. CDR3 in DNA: TGTGCCAGCAGTCACAATAACAGGGCCCTAGCCAAAAACATTCAGTACTTC. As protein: CASSHNNRALAKNIQYF.

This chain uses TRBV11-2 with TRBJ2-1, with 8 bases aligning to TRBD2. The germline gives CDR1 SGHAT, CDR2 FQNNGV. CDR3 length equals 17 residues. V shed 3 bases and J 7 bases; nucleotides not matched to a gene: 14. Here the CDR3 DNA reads TGTGCCAGCAGCTTTCCCAAGTCGGGGGGGCTTGGGAATGAGCAGTTCTTC. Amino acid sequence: CASSFPKSGGLGNEQFF.

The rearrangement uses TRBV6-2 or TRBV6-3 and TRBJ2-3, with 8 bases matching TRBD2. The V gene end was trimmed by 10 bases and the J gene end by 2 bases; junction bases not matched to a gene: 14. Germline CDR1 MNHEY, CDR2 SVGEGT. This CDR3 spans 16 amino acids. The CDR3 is CAIKVTRTSHTDTQYF. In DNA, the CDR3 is TGTGCCATCAAAGTCACCCGGACTAGCCACACAGATACGCAGTATTTT.

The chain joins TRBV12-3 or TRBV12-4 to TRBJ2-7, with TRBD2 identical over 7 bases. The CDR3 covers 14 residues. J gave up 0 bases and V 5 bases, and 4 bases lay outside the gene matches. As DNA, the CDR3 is TGTGCCAGCAGTCCGGGACTAACCTCCTACGAGCAGTACTTC. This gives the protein CASSPGLTSYEQYF.

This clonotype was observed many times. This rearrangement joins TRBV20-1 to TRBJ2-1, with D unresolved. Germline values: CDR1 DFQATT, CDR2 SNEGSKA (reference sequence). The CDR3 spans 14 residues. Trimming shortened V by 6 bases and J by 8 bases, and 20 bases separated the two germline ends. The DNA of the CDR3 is TGCAGTGCCCGAGGCGGTAGAGGTGGTTATGAGCAGTTCTTC. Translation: CSARGGRGGYEQFF.

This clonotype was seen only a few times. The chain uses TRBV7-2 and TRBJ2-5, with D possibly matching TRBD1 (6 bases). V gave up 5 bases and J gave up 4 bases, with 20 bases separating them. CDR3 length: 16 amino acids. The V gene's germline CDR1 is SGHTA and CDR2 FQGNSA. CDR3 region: CASSARPGQVRETQYF. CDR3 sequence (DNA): TGTGCCAGCAGCGCAAGACCGGGACAAGTAAGAGAGACCCAGTACTTC.

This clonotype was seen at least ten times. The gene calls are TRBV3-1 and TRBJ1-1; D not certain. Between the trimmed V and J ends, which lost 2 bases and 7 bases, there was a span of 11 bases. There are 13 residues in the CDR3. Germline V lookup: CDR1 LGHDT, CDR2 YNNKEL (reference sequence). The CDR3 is CASSQPGVNEAFF. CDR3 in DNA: TGTGCCAGCAGCCAACCGGGCGTAAATGAAGCTTTCTTT. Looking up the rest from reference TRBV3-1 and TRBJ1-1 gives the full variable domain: DTAVSQTPKYLVTQMGNDKSIKCEQNLGHDTMYWYKQDSKKFLKIMFSYNNKELIINETVPNRFSPKSPDKAHLNLHINSLELGDSAVYFCASSQPGVNEAFFGQGTRLTVV.

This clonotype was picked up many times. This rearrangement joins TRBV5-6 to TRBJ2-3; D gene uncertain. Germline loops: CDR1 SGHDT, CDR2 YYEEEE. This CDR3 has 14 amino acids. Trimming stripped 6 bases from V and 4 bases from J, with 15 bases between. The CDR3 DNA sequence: TGTGCCAGCACCCTGAGACTTATCCCAGATACGCAGTATTTT. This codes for CASTLRLIPDTQYF.

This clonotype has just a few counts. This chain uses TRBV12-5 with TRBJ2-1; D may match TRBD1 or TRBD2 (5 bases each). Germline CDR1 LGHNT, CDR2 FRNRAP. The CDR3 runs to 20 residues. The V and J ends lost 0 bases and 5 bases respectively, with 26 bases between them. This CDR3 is CASGLVRDGQVSQENNEQFF. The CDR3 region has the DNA TGTGCTAGTGGTTTGGTACGGGACGGTCAAGTATCCCAGGAGAACAATGAGCAGTTCTTC.

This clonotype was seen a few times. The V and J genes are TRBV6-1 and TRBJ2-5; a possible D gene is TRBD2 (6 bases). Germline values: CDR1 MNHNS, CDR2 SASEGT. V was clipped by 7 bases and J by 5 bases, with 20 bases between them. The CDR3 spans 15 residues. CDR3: CASTPSLREPETQYF. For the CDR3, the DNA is TGTGCCAGCACCCCGTCTTTGCGGGAACCCGAGACCCAGTACTTC.